These 21 T cell receptor beta chains came from one sample sequenced in a study of cytomegalovirus exposure and HLA in healthy donors. In the PCR, 60 Vbeta and 13 Jbeta primers were used. This table comes from immunoSEQ multiplex PCR, and its TCRdb copy is limited to in-frame clones, with some not included. The sample records under 40,000 clones, roughly 81% being singletons. Sequenced input: PBMCs. Every receptor here comes from a woman in her thirties or forties in good health and CMV-seronegative.

This chain uses TRBV29-1 with TRBJ2-3; D is perhaps TRBD1 (5 bases). The CDR3 runs to 13 residues. From germline, CDR1 is SQVTM and CDR2 ANQGSEA. V was cut by 4 bases and J by 6 bases, with 14 bases left in between. The CDR3 sequence is CSVGTIAADTQYF. Here the CDR3 DNA reads TGCAGCGTTGGGACAATTGCCGCCGATACGCAGTATTTT.

This clone appeared a few times. At the DNA level, this CDR3 is encoded by other sequences in the same sample as well. The chain uses TRBV4-3 and TRBJ1-1, with no clear D. The CDR3 is 13 amino acids. The germline gives CDR1 LGHNA, CDR2 YSLEER. V was clipped by 0 bases and J by 1 base, with 3 bases between them. The CDR3 sequence is CASSQDRNTEAFF. The CDR3 region has the DNA TGCGCCAGCAGCCAAGATAGGAACACTGAAGCTTTCTTT.

The V and J genes are TRBV5-1 and TRBJ2-2; no definite D call. Deletions cut 0 bases from V and 1 base from J, with 4 bases between. CDR3 length: 14 residues. CDR1 is SGHRS and CDR2 is YFSETQ in the germline V gene. The CDR3: CASSLGQNTGELFF. The CDR3 region has the DNA TGCGCCAGCAGCTTGGGGCAGAACACCGGGGAGCTGTTTTTT.

The chain couples TRBV25-1 to TRBJ1-2; D may be TRBD1 (6 bases). V shed 2 bases and J shed 5 bases, with 15 bases lying between them. CDR1 is MGHDK and CDR2 is SYGVNS in the germline V gene. CDR3 length: 15 residues. The CDR3 nucleotides are TGTGCCAGCAGTGAAGAGAGCCAGGGGATATATGGCTACACCTTC. Protein: CASSEESQGIYGYTF.

This clone has just one count. This chain joins TRBV11-2 and TRBJ1-2; 8 positions match TRBD1. Germline V gene lookup returns CDR1 SGHAT and CDR2 FQNNGV. CDR3 size: 14 residues. Trimming took 6 bases from V and 4 from J; bases not matched to a gene: 7. The CDR3 loop is CASRPGQGAYGYTF. Here the CDR3 DNA reads TGTGCCAGCAGACCCGGACAGGGAGCCTATGGCTACACCTTC.

The chain carries TRBV29-1 and TRBJ2-5; D gene unclear. Trimming removed 3 bases from V and 3 bases from J, with 5 bases in between. The CDR3 totals 11 residues. CDR1 and CDR2 (germline): SQVTM, ANQGSEA. As DNA, the CDR3 is TGCAGCGTTGAGAGAAAAGAGACCCAGTACTTC. This sequence encodes CSVERKETQYF.

J is TRBJ2-7 and V is TRBV6-4; possible D gene TRBD2, 6 bases. Trimming stripped 6 bases from V and 2 bases from J, with 14 bases between. Germline V gene sequence: CDR1 MRHNA, CDR2 SNTAGT. The CDR3 totals 14 residues. The chain's CDR3 is CASRGWAGTYEQYV. CDR3 in DNA: TGTGCCAGCAGGGGTTGGGCGGGGACCTACGAGCAGTACGTC.

This chain links TRBV7-3 with TRBJ2-3; D remains unclear. Germline loops: CDR1 SGHTA, CDR2 FQGTGA. The ends were cut back, 2 bases at V and 3 bases at J, with 9 bases in the middle. CDR3 length: 14 amino acids. The CDR3 DNA reads TGTGCCAGCAGCTTAGTGAAACAGACAGATACGCAGTATTTT. The encoded protein is CASSLVKQTDTQYF.

V is TRBV2 and J is TRBJ1-6; the match to TRBD1 covers 9 bases. This CDR3 has 14 amino acids. J was trimmed by 11 bases and V by 5 bases; bases with no gene match: 7. Per the germline V gene, CDR1 is SNHLY and CDR2 is FYNNEI. CDR3 protein: CASSWDREMAPLHF. CDR3 DNA sequence: TGTGCCAGCAGTTGGGACAGGGAAATGGCACCCCTCCACTTT.

V gene TRBV5-6 combines with J gene TRBJ1-5; D remains ambiguous. V lost 0 bases and J lost 2, with 9 bases in between. This CDR3 region has 15 residues. Germline lookup yields CDR1 SGHDT and CDR2 YYEEEE. The CDR3 reads CASSLGADRNQPQHF. CDR3 bases: TGTGCCAGCAGCTTGGGAGCGGATCGCAATCAGCCCCAGCATTTT.

The chain links TRBV6-1 to TRBJ1-2; D uncertain. The V gene's germline CDR1 is MNHNS and CDR2 SASEGT. Trimming shortened V by 2 bases and J by 4 bases, and 14 bases separated the two germline ends. This CDR3 has 15 residues. Here the CDR3 reads CASSETTGRRYGYTF. The CDR3, as DNA: TGTGCCAGCAGTGAAACCACGGGTCGGCGCTATGGCTACACCTTC.

V is TRBV7-8 and J is TRBJ1-2; D is unclear. Germline V gives CDR1 SGHVS, CDR2 FQNEAQ. Trimming removed 4 bases from V and 4 bases from J, with 13 bases in between. The CDR3 is made up of 14 amino acids. Here the CDR3 DNA reads TGTGCCAGCAGCTCAAAAGGAGCGGGCTATGGCTACACCTTC. Encoded protein: CASSSKGAGYGYTF.

The CDR3 reads CASSQAGLSTDTQYF. The CDR3 DNA sequence: TGTGCCAGCAGCCAAGCGGGACTCAGCACAGATACGCAGTATTTT. The rearrangement uses TRBV4-2 and TRBJ2-3, with D perhaps matching TRBD2 (6 bases). The CDR3 runs to 15 residues. The V end was cut by 1 base, the J end by 0 bases, with 8 bases between. Germline loops: CDR1 LGHNA, CDR2 YNFKEQ.

The chain links TRBV6-1 to TRBJ1-5, with D hard to call. CDR3 length: 14 residues. The V and J ends lost 4 bases and 2 bases respectively, with 9 bases between them. CDR1 and CDR2 from the germline V gene are MNHNS and SASEGT. The CDR3 DNA reads TGTGCCAGCAGTGTGGAGAAGCGCAATCAGCCCCAGCATTTT. Translated, it gives CASSVEKRNQPQHF.

CDR3 sequence reads: CASSPSLLLLAGGEETQYF. The CDR3 nucleotides read TGCGCCAGCAGCCCTTCCCTTCTCCTACTAGCGGGGGGGGAAGAGACCCAGTACTTC. The chain carries TRBV5-1 and TRBJ2-5, with TRBD2 identical over 13 bases. The CDR3 runs to 19 residues. From germline, CDR1 is SGHRS and CDR2 YFSETQ. V was clipped by 4 bases and J by 3 bases; unmatched bases: 15.

This clone was seen only once. The chain employs TRBV19 and TRBJ2-1; TRBD2 aligns across 7 bases. The CDR3 loop spans 15 amino acids. The germline V gene encodes CDR1 LNHDA and CDR2 SQIVND (reference sequence). Germline trimming cut 1 base from V and 4 bases from J; bases unmatched to any gene: 4. In DNA, the CDR3 is TGTGCCAGTAGTATAGCGAGCGGGAAATACAATGAGCAGTTCTTC. Translating gives CASSIASGKYNEQFF.

The genes are TRBV6-5 and TRBJ1-5; a possible D gene is TRBD1 (5 bases). Per germline, CDR1 MNHEY and CDR2 SVGAGI. The CDR3 is 15 residues long. Trimming shortened V by 5 bases and J by 7 bases, and 18 bases separated the two germline ends. CDR3 sequence (DNA): TGTGCCAGCAGTGCCTCAAGGGCAGGGCACCAGCCCCAGCATTTT. Residues: CASSASRAGHQPQHF.

This chain connects TRBV9 to TRBJ2-2; no clear D gene. V gave up 7 bases and J gave up 6 bases, with 16 bases separating them. The V gene's germline CDR1 is SGDLS and CDR2 YYNGEE. The CDR3 loop spans 14 amino acids. CDR3 DNA sequence: TGTGCCAGCGGCGCTCGTGGTGGGCCCGGGGAGCTGTTTTTT. This sequence encodes CASGARGGPGELFF.

This clone turned up a few times. This chain links TRBV4-2 with TRBJ2-1, with 9 bases identical to TRBD2. CDR1 and CDR2 (germline): LGHNA, YNFKEQ. CDR3 length equals 16 residues. J gave up 7 bases and V 3 bases, and 10 bases lay outside the gene matches. Written as DNA, the CDR3 is TGTGCCAGCAGCCATTCCGGGACTAGCACCTCGAATGAGCAGTTCTTC. The encoded protein is CASSHSGTSTSNEQFF.

The chain couples TRBV7-2 to TRBJ1-2, with D perhaps TRBD1 (6 bases). There are 14 residues in the CDR3. Germline lookup yields CDR1 SGHTA and CDR2 FQGNSA. V was clipped by 3 bases and J by 5 bases, with 13 bases between them. For the CDR3, the DNA is TGTGCCAGCAGCTTCCAGGGGAGCGATTATGGCTACACCTTC. Translated, it gives CASSFQGSDYGYTF.

This rearrangement joins TRBV10-3 to TRBJ2-1, with 9 bases identical to TRBD2. With V trimmed by 6 bases and J by 1 base, 4 bases remained unmatched. The CDR3 is 15 amino acids. Germline values: CDR1 ENHRY, CDR2 SYGVKD. The CDR3 sequence is CAIRGTSQSYNEQFF. CDR3 coding DNA: TGTGCCATCAGGGGGACTAGCCAGTCCTACAATGAGCAGTTCTTC.